One sample yielded the 22 T cell receptor beta chains listed below, sequenced in a study of blood T cell repertoires in COVID-19. Libraries were prepared by immunoSEQ multiplex PCR; TCRdb keeps only in-frame clonotypes and omits some of them. This table has 200,000 to 250,000 clones, about 90% appearing once. Sequenced: PBMCs or T cells enriched from blood (not recorded which). The receptors come from a woman aged 45-60 years in a cohort exposed to, infected with or recovered from COVID-19 (not recorded which).

V usage is TRBV27 and J usage is TRBJ1-2, with 8 nucleotides matching TRBD1. There are 15 residues in the CDR3. V lost 4 bases to trimming and J lost 3 bases; unmatched junction nucleotides: 7. Germline lookup yields CDR1 MNHEY and CDR2 SMNVEV (reference sequence). CDR3 in DNA: TGTGCCAGCAGTTCAAACCGGGACAGGTACTATGGCTACACCTTC. The encoded protein is CASSSNRDRYYGYTF.

This chain connects TRBV28 to TRBJ1-1; unclear D gene. Germline CDR1 and CDR2: MDHEN and SYDVKM. The CDR3 extends over 15 amino acids. Trimming took off 3 bases at V and 1 base at J, with 12 bases between the two ends. DNA for the CDR3: TGTGCCAGCAGTTTCTCTTTAGGAGGGAACACTGAAGCTTTCTTT. This codes for CASSFSLGGNTEAFF. The full variable domain, its missing parts supplied by reference TRBV28 and TRBJ1-1, is DVKVTQSSRYLVKRTGEKVFLECVQDMDHENMFWYRQDPGLGLRLIYFSYDVKMKEKGDIPEGYSVSREKKERFSLILESASTNQTSMYLCASSFSLGGNTEAFFGQGTRLTVV.

The rearrangement joins TRBV5-4 to TRBJ2-2; D is uncertain. Germline lookup yields CDR1 SGHNT and CDR2 YYREEE (reference sequence). This CDR3 comprises 14 residues. Deletions cut 0 bases from V and 4 bases from J, with 7 bases between. The CDR3 region has the DNA TGTGCCAGCAGCTTGGACTCCGCCACCGGGGAGCTGTTTTTT. This gives the protein CASSLDSATGELFF.

The chain uses TRBV6-2 or TRBV6-3 and TRBJ1-5; D is perhaps TRBD1 (5 bases). The CDR3 contains 15 residues. V gave up 2 bases and J gave up 4 bases, with 12 bases separating them. Germline V gene data show CDR1 as MNHEY and CDR2 as SVGEGT. The CDR3 sequence: CASSYGGSRNQPQHF. DNA of the CDR3: TGTGCCAGCAGTTACGGGGGGAGCCGAAATCAGCCCCAGCATTTT.

The chain recombines TRBV29-1 with TRBJ1-2, with 8 bases that match TRBD1. Germline V gene data show CDR1 as SQVTM and CDR2 as ANQGSEA. V was pared by 4 bases and J by 4 bases, with 5 bases of the junction left unmatched. The CDR3 consists of 13 residues. This CDR3 is CSVVPTGVYGYTF. The CDR3 DNA follows: TGCAGCGTTGTTCCGACAGGGGTCTATGGCTACACCTTC.

The rearrangement joins TRBV6-5 to TRBJ1-1; a weak D match, TRBD1 (5 bases). The germline V gene encodes CDR1 MNHEY and CDR2 SVGAGI. The CDR3 totals 16 residues. The V gene lost 2 bases and the J gene lost 1 base, with 14 bases spanning the gap. CDR3 in DNA: TGTGCCAGCAGTTACGGAGTCCATCAGGGGAACACTGAAGCTTTCTTT. Translated: CASSYGVHQGNTEAFF.

The rearrangement joins TRBV7-3 to TRBJ2-5; TRBD2 matches at 11 bases. CDR1 is SGHTA, CDR2 FQGTGA, per germline. The CDR3 covers 18 residues. Germline trimming cut 0 bases from V and 1 base from J; bases unmatched to any gene: 7. CDR3 sequence (DNA): TGTGCCAGCAGCTTAACGCCTAGCGGGGGGCCTTCCCAAGAGACCCAGTACTTC. It codes for CASSLTPSGGPSQETQYF. Complete variable domain (other parts from reference TRBV7-3 and TRBJ2-5): GAGVSQTPSNKVTEKGKYVELRCDPISGHTALYWYRQSLGQGPEFLIYFQGTGAADDSGLPNDRFFAVRPEGSVSTLKIQRTERGDSAVYLCASSLTPSGGPSQETQYFGPGTRLLVL.

The V gene is TRBV6-2 or TRBV6-3, the J gene TRBJ1-1; D is unclear. The CDR3 totals 15 residues. Germline CDR1 reads MNHEY; CDR2 reads SVGEGT. V lost 4 bases to trimming and J lost 6 bases, with 18 bases between them. Here the CDR3 reads CASSSPPGGYAEAFF. For the CDR3, the DNA is TGTGCCAGCAGTTCTCCCCCAGGAGGGTATGCTGAAGCTTTCTTT.

The V gene is TRBV28, the J gene TRBJ2-7; tentative D call: TRBD1 (6 bases). Germline values: CDR1 MDHEN, CDR2 SYDVKM. This CDR3 spans 13 amino acids. The V end was cut by 7 bases, the J end by 2 bases, with 12 bases between. The CDR3 spells CASMVGTTYEQYF. CDR3 sequence (DNA): TGTGCCAGCATGGTAGGGACAACCTACGAGCAGTACTTC.

The gene calls are TRBV29-1 and TRBJ2-1; 14 bases are shared with TRBD2. The CDR3 sequence is 15 residues long. The V gene's germline CDR1 is SQVTM and CDR2 ANQGSEA. The V segment lost 1 base and the J segment 9 bases; nucleotides outside the gene matches: 5. DNA of the CDR3: TGCAGCGTTGAAGGACTAGCGGGGGGGCGGCCTGAGCAGTTCTTC. Protein product: CSVEGLAGGRPEQFF.

This clone appeared a single time. This chain uses TRBV2 with TRBJ1-6, with D uncertain. Trimming removed 3 bases from V and 10 bases from J, with 16 bases in between. CDR1 is SNHLY, CDR2 FYNNEI, per germline. CDR3 length equals 15 residues. The CDR3 is CASSEGSPAESPLHF. Here the CDR3 DNA reads TGTGCCAGCAGTGAGGGGAGCCCCGCCGAGTCACCCCTCCACTTT.

This chain links TRBV18 with TRBJ1-1; D gene ambiguous. The CDR3 is made up of 14 amino acids. Germline V gene data show CDR1 as KGHSH and CDR2 as LQKENI. The V end was cut by 5 bases, the J end by 9 bases, with 19 bases between. The DNA of the CDR3 is TGTGCCAGCTCAAAGGTCGGCGGGGAAGCAAAAGCTTTCTTT. Protein: CASSKVGGEAKAFF.

In this sample, this clone turned up a few times. The chain couples TRBV6-5 to TRBJ2-3; no clear D gene. Trimming removed 0 bases from V and 0 bases from J, with 10 bases in between. The CDR3 runs to 16 residues. Germline V gives CDR1 MNHEY, CDR2 SVGAGI. The CDR3 reads CASSYSRRPSTDTQYF. The CDR3 bases are TGTGCCAGCAGTTACTCACGGCGGCCAAGCACAGATACGCAGTATTTT.

The V and J genes are TRBV18 and TRBJ1-4; no clear D. From germline, CDR1 is KGHSH and CDR2 LQKENI. CDR3 length equals 14 residues. The V end was cut by 3 bases, the J end by 8 bases, with 13 bases between. CDR3 bases: TGTGCCAGCTCACCGCTTCCGGGAAACGAAAAACTGTTTTTT. Its protein is CASSPLPGNEKLFF.

This rearrangement joins TRBV4-1 to TRBJ2-3, with 7 positions matching TRBD2. Germline CDR1 and CDR2: MGHRA and YSYEKL. The CDR3 consists of 16 residues. The ends lost 1 base at V and 0 bases at J; junction bases unmatched: 4. CDR3 DNA sequence: TGCGCCAGCAGCCAAGGGAGGGACTACAGCACAGATACGCAGTATTTT. As protein: CASSQGRDYSTDTQYF.

The V call is TRBV4-2, the J call TRBJ2-1; 11 positions match TRBD2. This CDR3 contains 18 residues. V dropped 0 bases and J dropped 7; count of bases not matched to a gene: 11. The germline V gene has CDR1 LGHNA and CDR2 YNFKEQ. The CDR3 DNA is TGTGCCAGCAGCCAAGATGTCCTTAGCGGGGGGGCTCCGAATGAGCAGTTCTTC. Its protein product is CASSQDVLSGGAPNEQFF.

This chain links TRBV6-5 with TRBJ1-5; D may be TRBD1 (5 bases). Germline V gene sequence: CDR1 MNHEY, CDR2 SVGAGI. V lost 6 bases to trimming and J lost 6 bases, with 12 bases between them. This CDR3 spans 13 amino acids. The CDR3 reads CASSREGSQPQHF. The CDR3 DNA reads TGTGCCAGCAGCAGGGAGGGAAGTCAGCCCCAGCATTTT.

This clone was counted a single time. This rearrangement joins TRBV9 to TRBJ1-2; maybe TRBD1 (6 bases). The V end lost 3 bases, the J end lost 3 bases, and 12 bases lay between the germline ends. Looked up from germline, CDR1 is SGDLS and CDR2 is YYNGEE. There are 14 residues in the CDR3. CDR3 DNA sequence: TGTGCCAGCAGCGCCTCCACAGGGTACTATGGCTACACCTTC. Its protein is CASSASTGYYGYTF.

This clone has a single count. The chain uses TRBV5-5 and TRBJ1-2; 7 nucleotides match TRBD1. The CDR3 consists of 14 residues. V lost 0 bases, J lost 3 bases, and 2 bases stayed unmatched. Germline CDR1 reads SGHKS; CDR2 reads YYEKEE (reference sequence). CDR3 nucleotides: TGTGCCAGCAGCTTGGACCAGGGGGACTATGGCTACACCTTC. Translation: CASSLDQGDYGYTF.

This sequence joins TRBV4-3 and TRBJ1-5; D is unclear. V dropped 0 bases and J dropped 0 bases, with 9 bases sitting between them. Germline loops: CDR1 LGHNA, CDR2 YSLEER. This CDR3 is 16 amino acids long. The CDR3 coding sequence is TGCGCCAGCAGCCAAGAGGGAGGGAATAGCAATCAGCCCCAGCATTTT. Translated, it gives CASSQEGGNSNQPQHF.

This chain joins TRBV6-1 and TRBJ2-7; possible D gene TRBD2, 5 bases. Trimming shortened V by 2 bases and J by 1 base, and 15 bases separated the two germline ends. Germline values: CDR1 MNHNS, CDR2 SASEGT. This CDR3 has 16 amino acids. CDR3 protein: CASSEFVWERSYEQYF. The CDR3 DNA sequence: TGTGCCAGCAGTGAATTCGTCTGGGAGCGATCCTACGAGCAGTACTTC.

The genes are TRBV19 and TRBJ1-1, with D unclear. Trimming removed 0 bases at V and 5 bases at J, with 13 bases between. CDR3 length equals 15 residues. From germline, CDR1 is LNHDA and CDR2 SQIVND (reference sequence). CDR3 in DNA: TGTGCCAGTAGTATAGATCCCGACGGGAGGACTGAAGCTTTCTTT. Translated: CASSIDPDGRTEAFF.